This TCR beta chain was documented in a study of T cell changes during pregnancy in multiple sclerosis. J was trimmed by 7 bases and V by 0 bases; bases with no gene match: 6. This CDR3 comprises 15 residues. Germline loops: CDR1 SGDLS, CDR2 YYNGEE. This clone was observed a single time. Produced via immunoSEQ multiplex PCR; TCRdb's table is partial and in-frame only. The sample consists of fewer than 45,000 clones, roughly nine tenths of them appearing once. The TCR originated in a female donor with multiple sclerosis, enrolled in a pregnancy study. The source was CD4+ T cells from peripheral blood mononuclear cells, collected in the first trimester of pregnancy. This chain connects TRBV9 to TRBJ1-4, with 7 bases that match TRBD1. The CDR3 nucleotides are TGTGCCAGCAGCGTAGTCCCAGGGGGAGGTGAAAAACTGTTTTTT. Protein product: CASSVVPGGGEKLFF.